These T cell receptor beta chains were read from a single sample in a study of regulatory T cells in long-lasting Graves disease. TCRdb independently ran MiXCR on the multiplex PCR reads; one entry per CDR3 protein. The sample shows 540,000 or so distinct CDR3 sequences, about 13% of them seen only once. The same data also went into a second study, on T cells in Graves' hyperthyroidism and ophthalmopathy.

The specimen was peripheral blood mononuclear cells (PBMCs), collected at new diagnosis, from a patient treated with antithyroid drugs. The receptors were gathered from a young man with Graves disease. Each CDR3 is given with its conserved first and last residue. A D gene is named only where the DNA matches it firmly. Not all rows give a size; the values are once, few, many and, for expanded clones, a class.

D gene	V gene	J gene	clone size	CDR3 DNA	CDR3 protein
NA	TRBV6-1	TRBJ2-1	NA	TGTGCCAGCAAGAGTCGTGTCAATGAGCAGTTCTTC	CASKSRVNEQFF
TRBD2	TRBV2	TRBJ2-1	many	TGTGCCAGCACTCCGGCGGGAGGCCCCTACAATGAGCAGTTCTTC	CASTPAGGPYNEQFF
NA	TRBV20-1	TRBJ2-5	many	TGCAGTGCTAGTTTCAAAGGGACGGGGCTGACCCAGTACTTC	CSASFKGTGLTQYF
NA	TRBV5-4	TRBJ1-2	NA	TGTGCCAGCAGCTTGAGCTTTCGGGCTGGCTACACCTTC	CASSLSFRAGYTF
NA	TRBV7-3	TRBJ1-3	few	TGTGCCAGCAGTTTAGGGTCCGACTCTGGAAACACCATATATTTT	CASSLGSDSGNTIYF
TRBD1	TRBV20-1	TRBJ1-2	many	TGCAGTGCTACGAGACAGGGGCGGATTCATGGCTACACCTTC	CSATRQGRIHGYTF
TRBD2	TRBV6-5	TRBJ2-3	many	TGTGCCAGCAGTTACTCGAGTACTGCGGGAGGAGCAGATACGCAGTATTTT	CASSYSSTAGGADTQYF
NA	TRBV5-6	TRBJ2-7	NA	TGTGCCAGCAGCTTGGAAGGGGACCCCCACGAGCAGTACTTC	CASSLEGDPHEQYF
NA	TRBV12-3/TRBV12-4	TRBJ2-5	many	TGTGCCAGCAGTAGGCGACAGGATCAAGAGACCCAGTACTTC	CASSRRQDQETQYF
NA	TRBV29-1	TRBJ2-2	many	TGCAGCGTCCCCATCAGGGCAGGACAGAGAGGGGAGCTGTTTTTT	CSVPIRAGQRGELFF
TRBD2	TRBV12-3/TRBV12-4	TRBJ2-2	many	TGTGCCAGCAGCAACGGCCGACTAGCGGGGGTATTCACCGGGGAGCTGTTTTTT	CASSNGRLAGVFTGELFF
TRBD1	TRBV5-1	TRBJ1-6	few	TGCGCCAGCAGCTTGGATGGCGGGGACAGGTCACCCCTCCACTTT	CASSLDGGDRSPLHF
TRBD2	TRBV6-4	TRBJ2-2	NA	TGTGCCAGCAAATCGGGGGGTAACACCGGGGAGCTGTTTTTT	CASKSGGNTGELFF
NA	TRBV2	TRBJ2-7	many	TGTGCCAGCACTACTACCTACGAGCAGTACTTC	CASTTTYEQYF
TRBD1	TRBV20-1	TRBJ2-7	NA	TGCAGTGTCGAGGGACAGATCTCCTACGAGCAGTACTTC	CSVEGQISYEQYF
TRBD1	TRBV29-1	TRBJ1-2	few	TGCAGCGTTGTTACAGGGGAAGAGGATGGCTACACCTTC	CSVVTGEEDGYTF
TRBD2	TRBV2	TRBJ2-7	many	TGTGCCACCAATCACTATTCTGCGGGGGACTACGAGCAGTACTTC	CATNHYSAGDYEQYF
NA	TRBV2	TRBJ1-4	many	TGTGCCAGCTCACTCGACCGGGGGAAACTGTTTTTT	CASSLDRGKLFF
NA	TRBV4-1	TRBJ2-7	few	TGCGCCAGCAGCCTCTCGACAGGCTACGAGCAGTACTTC	CASSLSTGYEQYF
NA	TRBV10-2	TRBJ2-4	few	TGCGCCAGCAGTGAGTACGCTGCAGGGGAAAACATTCAGTACTTC	CASSEYAAGENIQYF
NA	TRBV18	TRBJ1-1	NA	TGTGCCAGCTCACCAACGGTCGGGGTGGGGACTGAAGCTTTCTTT	CASSPTVGVGTEAFF
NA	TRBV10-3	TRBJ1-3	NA	TGTGCCATCGTGTCCCGGGACTCTGGAAACACCATATATTTT	CAIVSRDSGNTIYF
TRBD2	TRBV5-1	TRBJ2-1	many	TGCGCCAGCCGTATTCCGGGACTAGCGGGAAACAATGAGCAGTTCTTC	CASRIPGLAGNNEQFF
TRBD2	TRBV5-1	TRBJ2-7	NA	TGCGCCAGCAGCTTGAGAAGCGGGAACACTAACGAGCAGTACTTC	CASSLRSGNTNEQYF
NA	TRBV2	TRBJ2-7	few	TGTGCCAGCATTTTTGCAGGGCAGAACGAGCAGTACTTC	CASIFAGQNEQYF
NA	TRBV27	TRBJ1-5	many	TGTGCCAGCAGTTTGAGTACAGGGTTACCCGGTCAGCCCCAGCATTTT	CASSLSTGLPGQPQHF
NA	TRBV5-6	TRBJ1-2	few	TGTGCCAGCAGCTTGGGTCTCCGGGGCGGAGGCTACACCTTC	CASSLGLRGGGYTF
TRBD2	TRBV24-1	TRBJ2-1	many	TGTGCCACCAGTGGCGAGAGGGAGGGCCGCAATGAGCAGTTCTTC	CATSGEREGRNEQFF
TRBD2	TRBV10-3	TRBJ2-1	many	TGTGCCATCAGTGATGGCGGGAGCAGTTACAATGAGCAGTTCTTC	CAISDGGSSYNEQFF
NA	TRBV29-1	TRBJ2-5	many	TGCAGCGTTGAGGCAGGGATTGAGACCCAGTACTTC	CSVEAGIETQYF
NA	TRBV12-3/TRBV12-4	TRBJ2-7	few	TGTGCCAGCAGTTTGGTTGGGGGTGCTGACTCCTACGAGCAGTACTTC	CASSLVGGADSYEQYF
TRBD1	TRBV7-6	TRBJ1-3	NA	TGTGCCAGCAGCTTAACAGGGGGCTCTGGAAACACCATATATTTT	CASSLTGGSGNTIYF
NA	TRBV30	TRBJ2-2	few	TGTGCCTGGAGTGCAATCCCTCCTTACTCTCGGGGCACCGGGGAGCTGTTTTTT	CAWSAIPPYSRGTGELFF
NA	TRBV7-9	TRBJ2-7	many	TGTGCCAGCAGCCCGAACTCCTACGAGCAGTACTTC	CASSPNSYEQYF
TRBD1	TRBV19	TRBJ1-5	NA	TGTGCCAGTAGCACCGGGACAGGGAGTAAACATCAGCCCCAGCATTTT	CASSTGTGSKHQPQHF
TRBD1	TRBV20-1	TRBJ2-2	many	TGCAGTGCTTCCGGGACAGGGGGCAGAGCGAACACCGGGGAGCTGTTTTTT	CSASGTGGRANTGELFF
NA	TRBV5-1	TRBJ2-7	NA	TGCGCCAGCAAACAGGGAGGTGCCTACGAGCAGTACTTC	CASKQGGAYEQYF
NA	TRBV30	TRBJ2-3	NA	TGTGCCTGGGCGGGTAACACAGATACGCAGTATTTT	CAWAGNTDTQYF
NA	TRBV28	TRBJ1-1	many	TGTGCCAGCAGTTTATCGGGGAGGTCTTTCTTT	CASSLSGRSFF
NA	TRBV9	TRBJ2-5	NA	TGTGCCAGCAGCTTTTCCGACAGTACCCAAGAGACCCAGTACTTC	CASSFSDSTQETQYF
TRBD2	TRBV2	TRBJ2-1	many	TGTGCCAGCAGTACGGGACTAGCCATCAATGAGCAGTTCTTC	CASSTGLAINEQFF
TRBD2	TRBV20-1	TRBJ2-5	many	TGCAGTGCTAGAGATCGCGCGGGAGGAGGAGAGACCCAGTACTTC	CSARDRAGGGETQYF
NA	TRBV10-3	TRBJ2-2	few	TGTGCCATCAGGGGGTCCGGGGAGCTGTTTTTT	CAIRGSGELFF
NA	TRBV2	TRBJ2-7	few	TGTGCCAGCAGGGCACAGAGGTACGAGCAGTACTTC	CASRAQRYEQYF
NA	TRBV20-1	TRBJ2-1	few	TGCAGTGCTAGGGGCCTGGGGTCCTACAATGAGCAGTTCTTC	CSARGLGSYNEQFF
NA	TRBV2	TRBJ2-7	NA	TGTGCCAGCAGTGAATGGGGTGGGAGGCCCGGTGAGCACTTC	CASSEWGGRPGEHF
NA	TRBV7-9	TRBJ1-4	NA	TGTGCCAGCAGCTTGAGCAGGCAGGATGAAAAACTGTTTTTT	CASSLSRQDEKLFF
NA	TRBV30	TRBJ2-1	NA	TGTGCTCACGGGTCGGACAGCTCCTACAATGAGCAGTTCTTC	CAHGSDSSYNEQFF